Each of the 4 T cell receptor beta chains below was sequenced from the same sample in a study of Graves' ophthalmopathy and Graves' hyperthyroidism. Amplification targeted the TCR beta CDR3 regions, with RNA transcripts as the source material. The library came from an HTBI-primed first-round RT-PCR and a second-round multiplex PCR. TCRdb re-called the multiplex PCR reads through MiXCR, storing one row per CDR3 protein. The table includes hundreds of thousands of distinct CDR3 sequences, around 40% detected once. What was sequenced was peripheral blood. The receptors come from an adult man with Graves' ophthalmopathy.

A few counts support this clonotype. The rearrangement joins TRBV11-2 to TRBJ1-2; TRBD1 might be the D (6 bases). Germline V gene lookup returns CDR1 SGHAT and CDR2 FQNNGV. This CDR3 is built from 16 residues. Trimming shortened V by 0 bases and J by 5 bases, and 16 bases separated the two germline ends. In DNA form, the CDR3 reads TGTGCCAGCAGCTTAGATGCTTTGGGGGCCGATTATGGCTACACCTTC. Its translation is CASSLDALGADYGYTF.

Ten or more counts support this clonotype. The V gene is TRBV29-1, the J gene TRBJ2-7; D is uncertain. V shed 3 bases and J shed 1 base, with 13 bases lying between them. There are 14 residues in the CDR3. Looked up from germline, CDR1 is SQVTM and CDR2 is ANQGSEA. The CDR3 region is CSVELPRSSYEQYF. The CDR3 bases are TGCAGCGTTGAGCTCCCCAGGTCATCCTACGAGCAGTACTTC.

This clonotype was found once. The J gene is TRBJ2-3, the V gene TRBV20-1, with TRBD1 matching 10 bases. The CDR3 covers 14 residues. The germline CDR1 and CDR2 sequences are DFQATT and SNEGSKA (reference sequence). The V segment lost 5 bases and the J segment 5 bases; nucleotides outside the gene matches: 7. The CDR3 DNA sequence: TGCAGTGCTTTTGGACAGGGGGAAGTAGATACGCAGTATTTT. This codes for CSAFGQGEVDTQYF.

This chain links TRBV25-1 with TRBJ2-5, with 15 bases fitting TRBD2. V gave up 5 bases and J gave up 4 bases; unmatched junction bases: 8. Germline V CDR1 and CDR2: MGHDK, SYGVNS. The CDR3 length is 17 residues. The CDR3 bases are TGTGCCAGCAGTCTCCGGACTAGCGGGAGGGGTGGAGAGACCCAGTACTTC. This translates into CASSLRTSGRGGETQYF.